The 21 T cell receptor beta chains given below trace back to one sample, sequenced in a study of cytomegalovirus exposure and HLA in healthy donors. Sequenced by immunoSEQ multiplex PCR; TCRdb stores in-frame clones only, minus some. The table shows over 200,000 clones, with approximately 87% occurring only once. The specimen was PBMCs. These receptor sequences come from a woman between 18 and 29 years old in good health and CMV-seronegative.

Regarding this clone: One end of the junction does not line up with germline, which may come from a read error. V is TRBV2 and J is TRBJ2-2, with TRBD2 as a possible D gene (6 bases). Germline V gene lookup returns CDR1 SNHLY and CDR2 FYNNEI. CDR3 size: 14 residues. This CDR3 reads CASRLGGNPGELFF. Written as DNA, the CDR3 is TGTGCCAGCAGACTAGGAGGGAACCCCGGGGAGCTGTTTTTT.

The chain uses TRBV6-5 and TRBJ2-1, with 7 bases matching TRBD2. Losses at the gene ends were 7 bases for V and 3 bases for J; bases not matched to a gene: 9. CDR3 length: 15 amino acids. Germline CDR1 and CDR2: MNHEY and SVGAGI. CDR3 DNA: TGTGCCAGCAAGGGGAGGACTAGTCGCTACAATGAGCAGTTCTTC. This gives the protein CASKGRTSRYNEQFF.

This clone was observed once. The chain joins TRBV5-1 to TRBJ2-7; 13 nucleotides align to TRBD2. The V gene end was trimmed by 0 bases and the J gene end by 3 bases; junction bases not matched to a gene: 3. The germline CDR1 and CDR2 sequences are SGHRS and YFSETQ. This CDR3 spans 16 amino acids. CDR3 DNA sequence: TGCGCCAGCAGCTTGGGACTAGCGGGAGGAGGCTACGAGCAGTACTTC. Translation: CASSLGLAGGGYEQYF.

The genes are TRBV20-1 and TRBJ1-1; D not certain. V lost 6 bases and J lost 11, with 16 bases in between. This CDR3 comprises 11 residues. Germline V gene sequence: CDR1 DFQATT, CDR2 SNEGSKA (reference sequence). CDR3 region: CSAKLLEAAFF. In nucleotides, the CDR3 is TGCAGTGCCAAGCTCCTCGAAGCGGCTTTCTTT.

The CDR3 DNA sequence: TGCACCAGCAGCCAGCCAGGAGATGGACAGCACGGGGAGCTGTTTTTT. Its translation: CTSSQPGDGQHGELFF. The J gene is TRBJ2-2, the V gene TRBV1; TRBD1 is the table's D call and was not checked against the DNA. TRBV1 is reported as a pseudogene. The CDR3 sequence is 16 residues long.

The chain uses TRBV5-1 and TRBJ2-1, with D uncertain. V was pared by 2 bases and J by 4 bases, with 7 bases between. Germline assignment: CDR1 SGHRS and CDR2 YFSETQ. This CDR3 comprises 13 residues. CDR3 in amino acids: CASSFDGYNEQFF. The DNA for the CDR3 is TGCGCCAGCAGCTTTGACGGATACAATGAGCAGTTCTTC.

The chain joins TRBV28 to TRBJ1-2; TRBD1 matches 9 bases. Germline V CDR1 and CDR2: MDHEN, SYDVKM. Germline trimming cut 6 bases from V and 4 bases from J; bases unmatched to any gene: 12. This CDR3 comprises 16 residues. CDR3 DNA: TGTGCCAGCAGCACCCCCGGACAGGGGACTCCCTATGGCTACACCTTC. This sequence encodes CASSTPGQGTPYGYTF.

Only one count was recorded for this clone. This chain uses TRBV29-1 with TRBJ2-3; maybe TRBD1 (5 bases). The CDR3 has 13 amino acids. CDR1 SQVTM and CDR2 ANQGSEA come from the germline V gene. Trimming shortened V by 3 bases and J by 4 bases, and 11 bases separated the two germline ends. Here the CDR3 DNA reads TGCAGCGTTGACGCAGGGTTGGCAGATACGCAGTATTTT. It encodes CSVDAGLADTQYF.

The chain combines TRBV29-1 with TRBJ2-7; D is unclear. The CDR3 is made up of 12 amino acids. Germline CDR1 reads SQVTM; CDR2 reads ANQGSEA. The V end lost 4 bases, the J end lost 0 bases, and 7 bases lay between the germline ends. CDR3 sequence: CSVGGTSYEQYF. The CDR3 nucleotides are TGCAGCGTTGGAGGTACCTCCTACGAGCAGTACTTC.

The chain uses TRBV6-6 and TRBJ2-7; TRBD2 matches 13 bases. V shed 6 bases, J shed 6 bases, and the junction held 8 bases outside the gene matches. CDR3 length: 15 amino acids. Germline V lookup: CDR1 MNHNY, CDR2 SVGAGI (reference sequence). This CDR3 is CASRPLAGGPAEQYF. Here the CDR3 DNA reads TGTGCCAGCAGGCCACTAGCGGGGGGGCCTGCCGAGCAGTACTTC.

CDR3 in amino acids: CATRGGTGNTIYF. In DNA, the CDR3 is TGTGCCACCCGAGGGGGGACTGGAAACACCATATATTTT. The chain recombines TRBV10-3 with TRBJ1-3; maybe TRBD1 (6 bases). Trimming removed 10 bases from V and 2 bases from J, with 12 bases in between. This CDR3 region has 13 residues. Germline CDR1 is ENHRY and CDR2 is SYGVKD.

With regard to this clone: The sample holds other DNA sequences that translate to the same CDR3. The chain employs TRBV6-6 and TRBJ1-2; 9 positions match TRBD1. CDR1 and CDR2 from the germline V gene are MNHNY and SVGAGI (reference sequence). The CDR3 totals 16 residues. The V gene end was trimmed by 0 bases and the J gene end by 4 bases; junction bases not matched to a gene: 6. In nucleotides, the CDR3 is TGTGCCAGCAGTTACTCATCACCGGGACAGGGCTATGGCTACACCTTC. This translates into CASSYSSPGQGYGYTF.

V usage is TRBV5-6 and J usage is TRBJ1-1; 10 nucleotides line up with TRBD1. This CDR3 is 16 amino acids long. After removal of 3 bases from V and 4 bases from J, the junction contained 9 bases not matched to a gene. Germline V gene lookup returns CDR1 SGHDT and CDR2 YYEEEE. CDR3 amino acids: CASSSRDRGVGTEAFF. For the CDR3, the DNA is TGTGCCAGCAGCTCACGGGACAGGGGAGTTGGCACTGAAGCTTTCTTT.

The chain has TRBV5-1 and TRBJ1-1, with D unresolved. The ends were cut back, 0 bases at V and 0 bases at J, with 9 bases in the middle. This CDR3 has 15 amino acids. In germline, CDR1 is SGHRS, CDR2 YFSETQ. The CDR3 is CASSLDTPMNTEAFF. The CDR3 DNA follows: TGCGCCAGCAGCTTGGACACACCTATGAACACTGAAGCTTTCTTT.

V is TRBV2 and J is TRBJ2-3; no clear D gene. The CDR3 covers 11 residues. The germline V gene has CDR1 SNHLY and CDR2 FYNNEI. The V and J ends lost 8 bases and 3 bases respectively, with 6 bases between them. In DNA form, the CDR3 reads TGTGCCAGCGCTTATACAGATACGCAGTATTTT. It is translated as CASAYTDTQYF.

The chain uses TRBV25-1 and TRBJ2-7; a weak D match, TRBD1 (5 bases). Germline assignment: CDR1 MGHDK and CDR2 SYGVNS. V lost 5 bases and J lost 6, with 11 bases in between. The CDR3 sequence is 12 residues long. CDR3 residues: CASSNTTAEQYF. In DNA form, the CDR3 reads TGTGCCAGCAGTAACACGACAGCCGAGCAGTACTTC.

This clone came up a few times. The V gene is TRBV30, the J gene TRBJ1-1, with D hard to call. This CDR3 comprises 14 residues. Germline CDR1 and CDR2: GTSNPN and SVGIG (reference sequence). Trimming cost V 4 bases and J 3 bases, with 15 bases left between them. The CDR3 is CAWIPTWLYTEAFF. In DNA form, the CDR3 reads TGTGCCTGGATTCCGACTTGGCTGTACACTGAAGCTTTCTTT.

This clone showed up just a few times. V usage is TRBV27 and J usage is TRBJ2-2; possibly TRBD2 for D (6 bases). V was shortened by 2 bases and J by 10 bases, with 17 bases between the two germline ends. Germline CDR1 reads MNHEY; CDR2 reads SMNVEV (reference sequence). This CDR3 has 15 residues. CDR3 sequence reads: CASSLLSGGLVELFF. The DNA for the CDR3 is TGTGCCAGCAGTTTACTTTCCGGGGGACTCGTGGAGCTGTTTTTT.

The chain links TRBV19 to TRBJ1-3; 7 bases agree with TRBD1. Germline values: CDR1 LNHDA, CDR2 SQIVND (reference sequence). The CDR3 contains 15 residues. Trimming at V came to 5 bases and at J to 2 bases, leaving 6 bases not matched to a gene. CDR3 protein: CASSHDGTAGNTIYF. CDR3 in DNA: TGTGCCAGTAGTCACGACGGGACAGCTGGAAACACCATATATTTT.

V is TRBV18 and J is TRBJ1-2; D is undetermined. The CDR3 totals 15 residues. The V and J ends lost 3 bases and 3 bases respectively, with 14 bases between them. Germline V gene lookup returns CDR1 KGHSH and CDR2 LQKENI. The CDR3 nucleotides are TGTGCCAGCTCACCCTGGACGGACCTGGACTATGGCTACACCTTC. Its protein product is CASSPWTDLDYGYTF.

The CDR3 loop reads CASSYQGTIYF. DNA for the CDR3: TGTGCCAGCAGTTACCAGGGAACCATATATTTT. This rearrangement joins TRBV6-5 to TRBJ1-3; weak D call: TRBD1 (5 bases). The CDR3 extends over 11 amino acids. Trimming shortened V by 2 bases and J by 10 bases, and 6 bases separated the two germline ends. The germline V gene has CDR1 MNHEY and CDR2 SVGAGI.